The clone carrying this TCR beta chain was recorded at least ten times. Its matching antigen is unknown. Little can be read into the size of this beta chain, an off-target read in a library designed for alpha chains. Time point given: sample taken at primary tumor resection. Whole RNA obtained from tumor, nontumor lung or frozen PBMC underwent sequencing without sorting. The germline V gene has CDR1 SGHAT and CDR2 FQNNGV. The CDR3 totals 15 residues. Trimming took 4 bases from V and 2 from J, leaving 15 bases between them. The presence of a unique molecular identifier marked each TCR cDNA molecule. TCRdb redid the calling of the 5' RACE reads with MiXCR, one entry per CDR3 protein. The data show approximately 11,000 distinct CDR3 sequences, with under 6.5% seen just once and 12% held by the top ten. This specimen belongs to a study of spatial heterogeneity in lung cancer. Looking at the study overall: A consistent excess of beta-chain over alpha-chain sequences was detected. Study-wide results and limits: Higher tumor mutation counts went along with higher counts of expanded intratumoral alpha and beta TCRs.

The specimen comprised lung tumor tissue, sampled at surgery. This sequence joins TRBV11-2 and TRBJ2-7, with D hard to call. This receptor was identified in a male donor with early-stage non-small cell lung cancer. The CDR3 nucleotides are TGTGCCAGCAGCTCCGCCTTCGGCCTAGCCTACGAGCAGTACTTC. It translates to CASSSAFGLAYEQYF.